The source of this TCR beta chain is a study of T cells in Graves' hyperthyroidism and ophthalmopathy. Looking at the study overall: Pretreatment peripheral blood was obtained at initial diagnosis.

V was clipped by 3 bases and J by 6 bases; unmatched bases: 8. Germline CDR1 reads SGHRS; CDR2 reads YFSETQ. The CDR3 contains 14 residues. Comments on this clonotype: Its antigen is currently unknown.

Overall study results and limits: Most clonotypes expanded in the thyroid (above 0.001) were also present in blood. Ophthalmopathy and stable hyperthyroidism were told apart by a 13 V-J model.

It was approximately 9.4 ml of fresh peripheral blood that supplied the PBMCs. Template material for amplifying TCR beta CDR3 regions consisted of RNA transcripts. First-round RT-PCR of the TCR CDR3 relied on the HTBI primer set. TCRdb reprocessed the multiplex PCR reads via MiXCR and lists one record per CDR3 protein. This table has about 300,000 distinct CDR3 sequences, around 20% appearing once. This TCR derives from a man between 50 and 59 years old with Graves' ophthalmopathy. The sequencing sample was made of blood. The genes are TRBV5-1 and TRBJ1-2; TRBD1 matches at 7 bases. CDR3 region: CASSWGTAGDGYTF. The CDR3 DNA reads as TGCGCCAGCAGCTGGGGGACAGCCGGGGATGGCTACACCTTC.